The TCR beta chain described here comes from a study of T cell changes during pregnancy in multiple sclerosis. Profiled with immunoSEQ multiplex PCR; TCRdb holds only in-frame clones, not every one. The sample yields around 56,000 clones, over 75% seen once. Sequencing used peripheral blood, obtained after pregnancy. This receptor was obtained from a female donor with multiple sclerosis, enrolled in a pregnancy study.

CDR3 residues: CASSFSGGSSDTQYF. The CDR3 nucleotides read TGCGCCAGCAGCTTTAGCGGGGGGTCCTCCGATACGCAGTATTTT. The V and J genes are TRBV5-1 and TRBJ2-3; the match to TRBD2 covers 10 bases. The V gene's germline CDR1 is SGHRS and CDR2 YFSETQ. V lost 2 bases, J lost 6 bases, and 6 bases stayed unmatched. The CDR3 is made up of 15 amino acids.